A selection of T cell receptor beta chains follows, all from one sample in a study of T cells after yellow fever vaccination. One entry per CDR3 protein results from TCRdb running MiXCR on the 5' RACE reads. In the table there are approximately 170,000 distinct CDR3 sequences, roughly 11% of which are singletons. Sequences were derived from CD8+ T cells sorted from PBMCs, sampled 15 days after the yellow fever booster vaccination. These receptors were taken from a man younger than 30 who received the YFV17D yellow fever vaccine. Each CDR3 is given with its conserved first and last residue. The D gene is left open where the match is weak. The size entry is marked missing in some rows and otherwise reads once, few, many or a size class.

V: TRBV4-1; D: .; size: .; J: TRBJ1-2; CDR3: CASSQGVADWYYGYTF; DNA: TGCGCCAGCAGCCAAGGGGTAGCGGATTGGTACTATGGCTACACCTTC
V: TRBV5-4; D: .; size: .; J: TRBJ2-7; CDR3: CASSSRGISYEQYF; DNA: TGTGCCAGCAGCTCTCGCGGGATCTCCTACGAGCAGTACTTC
V: TRBV9; D: .; size: .; J: TRBJ1-1; CDR3: CASSPTPGTEAFF; DNA: TGTGCCAGCAGCCCTACTCCAGGAACTGAAGCTTTCTTT
V: TRBV19; D: .; size: .; J: TRBJ1-1; CDR3: CASSLIIGDLGTEAFF; DNA: TGTGCCAGTAGCCTCATTATCGGGGATTTGGGGACTGAAGCTTTCTTT
V: TRBV19; D: .; size: few; J: TRBJ2-3; CDR3: CASSRDLADTQYF; DNA: TGTGCCAGTAGTAGGGACCTCGCAGATACGCAGTATTTT
V: TRBV6-5; D: .; size: .; J: TRBJ1-1; CDR3: CASSMWAGENTEAFF; DNA: TGTGCCAGCAGTATGTGGGCAGGGGAGAACACTGAAGCTTTCTTT
V: TRBV9; D: .; size: many; J: TRBJ1-2; CDR3: CASSSRWGLNYGYTF; DNA: TGTGCCAGCAGCTCCCGCTGGGGTCTCAACTATGGCTACACCTTC
V: TRBV5-5; D: .; size: few; J: TRBJ1-4; CDR3: CASSRMGGGNEKLFF; DNA: TGTGCCAGCAGCCGAATGGGGGGCGGGAATGAAAAACTGTTTTTT
V: TRBV7-3; D: .; size: few; J: TRBJ2-2; CDR3: CASSLTPRSWGPNTGELFF; DNA: TGTGCCAGCAGCTTAACCCCGCGGAGCTGGGGACCGAACACCGGGGAGCTGTTTTTT
V: TRBV4-1; D: .; size: few; J: TRBJ1-5; CDR3: CASSQSQGTQPQHF; DNA: TGCGCCAGCAGCCAGAGCCAGGGCACTCAGCCCCAGCATTTT
V: TRBV6-1; D: .; size: few; J: TRBJ2-4; CDR3: CASISQDSNIQYF; DNA: TGTGCCAGCATATCCCAGGATTCCAACATTCAGTACTTC
V: TRBV6-2/TRBV6-3; D: .; size: many; J: TRBJ2-2; CDR3: CASSPPVDGPGELFF; DNA: TGTGCCAGCAGCCCCCCCGTAGACGGACCCGGGGAGCTGTTTTTT
V: TRBV12-3/TRBV12-4; D: .; size: .; J: TRBJ1-2; CDR3: CASTLGSDGYTF; DNA: TGTGCCAGCACTTTGGGTTCCGATGGCTACACCTTC
V: TRBV6-2/TRBV6-3; D: .; size: .; J: TRBJ2-2; CDR3: CASSYFTGSGELFF; DNA: TGTGCCAGCAGTTACTTTACAGGGTCCGGGGAGCTGTTTTTT
V: TRBV7-9; D: .; size: few; J: TRBJ1-3; CDR3: CASSPPPPGNTIYF; DNA: TGTGCCAGCAGCCCCCCCCCTCCCGGAAACACCATATATTTT
V: TRBV15; D: TRBD1; size: few; J: TRBJ2-5; CDR3: CATSRDEGARWETQYF; DNA: TGTGCCACCAGCAGAGACGAGGGGGCGCGGTGGGAGACCCAGTACTTC
V: TRBV19; D: TRBD2; size: few; J: TRBJ2-1; CDR3: CASRNGLAGGNNEQFF; DNA: TGTGCCAGTAGGAACGGACTAGCGGGGGGAAACAATGAGCAGTTCTTC
V: TRBV24-1; D: .; size: few; J: TRBJ2-3; CDR3: CATSDYAADTQYF; DNA: TGTGCCACCAGTGACTATGCCGCGGATACGCAGTATTTT
V: TRBV3-1; D: TRBD2; size: .; J: TRBJ2-1; CDR3: CASSPYSGESYNEQFF; DNA: TGTGCCAGCAGCCCCTATAGCGGGGAGTCCTACAATGAGCAGTTCTTC
V: TRBV10-3; D: .; size: few; J: TRBJ2-1; CDR3: CAISVRTSLLSYNEQFF; DNA: TGTGCCATCAGTGTCAGGACATCTTTACTCTCCTACAATGAGCAGTTCTTC
V: TRBV12-3/TRBV12-4; D: TRBD2; size: .; J: TRBJ2-5; CDR3: CASSFGLAALTLQETQYF; DNA: TGTGCCAGCAGTTTTGGACTAGCGGCACTTACACTACAAGAGACCCAGTACTTC
V: TRBV4-3; D: TRBD1; size: once; J: TRBJ2-7; CDR3: CASSQEWDRGYEQYF; DNA: TGCGCCAGCAGCCAGGAATGGGACAGGGGCTACGAGCAGTACTTC
V: TRBV12-3/TRBV12-4; D: TRBD1; size: .; J: TRBJ2-3; CDR3: CASSLWDSQITQYF; DNA: TGTGCCAGCAGTTTATGGGACAGTCAGATTACGCAGTATTTT
V: TRBV7-3; D: TRBD1; size: .; J: TRBJ1-3; CDR3: CASSLLGTDRTGNTIYF; DNA: TGTGCCAGCAGCTTACTTGGGACAGATCGTACGGGAAACACCATATATTTT
V: TRBV7-9; D: TRBD2; size: .; J: TRBJ2-1; CDR3: CASSTPAGGQYNEQFF; DNA: TGTGCCAGCAGCACCCCGGCGGGGGGGCAATACAATGAGCAGTTCTTC
V: TRBV12-3/TRBV12-4; D: TRBD1; size: .; J: TRBJ1-5; CDR3: CASSLVVGQGVYSNQPQHF; DNA: TGTGCCAGCAGTTTGGTTGTCGGACAGGGAGTCTATAGCAATCAGCCCCAGCATTTT
V: TRBV5-1; D: TRBD1; size: .; J: TRBJ2-7; CDR3: CASSPDREEPNQYYEQYF; DNA: TGCGCCAGCAGCCCGGACAGGGAGGAGCCAAACCAATACTACGAGCAGTACTTC
V: TRBV6-2/TRBV6-3; D: .; size: .; J: TRBJ1-2; CDR3: CASSPGGGYTF; DNA: TGTGCCAGCAGTCCGGGTGGCGGCTACACCTTC
V: TRBV4-1; D: TRBD2; size: few; J: TRBJ2-5; CDR3: CASSQVATSGGAFETQYF; DNA: TGCGCCAGCAGCCAAGTCGCGACTAGCGGGGGGGCGTTTGAGACCCAGTACTTC
V: TRBV7-2; D: .; size: few; J: TRBJ1-1; CDR3: CASSFKGNTEAFF; DNA: TGTGCCAGCAGCTTTAAGGGGAACACTGAAGCTTTCTTT
V: TRBV20-1; D: .; size: .; J: TRBJ2-1; CDR3: CSARTYNEQFF; DNA: TGCAGTGCGCGCACCTACAATGAGCAGTTCTTC
V: TRBV27; D: .; size: few; J: TRBJ1-2; CDR3: CASSSNPSGYGYTF; DNA: TGTGCCAGCAGTTCGAACCCCTCAGGGTATGGCTACACCTTC